These 18 T cell receptor beta chains share one sample of origin, sequenced in a study of blood T cell repertoires in COVID-19 (dated by TCRdb to the early 2020s). The library came from the immunoSEQ multiplex PCR assay. This is the immuneACCESS table as TCRdb keeps it, with only in-frame sequences that have V and J called. A part of the clones is gone; compared with another copy, unresolved V genes explain less than half, and the rest is unexplained. The sample table lists approximately 210,000 clones, 90% to 95% of them with a count of one. Roughly 0.7% of the sample rests with the top ten. Sequenced material: peripheral blood. These receptors all come from a man aged 25-45 years with COVID-19, enrolled during active disease.

The V gene is TRBV20-1, the J gene TRBJ1-1; 7 positions agree with TRBD1. Germline V CDR1 and CDR2: DFQATT, SNEGSKA (reference sequence). Trimming took 6 bases from V and 6 from J; bases not matched to a gene: 4. This CDR3 is 11 amino acids long. The DNA for the CDR3 is TGCAGTGCAAACAGGGGACCTGAAGCTTTCTTT. Residues: CSANRGPEAFF.

The chain is built from TRBV14 and TRBJ2-3; perhaps TRBD2 as D (6 bases). The CDR3 contains 17 residues. The germline V gene encodes CDR1 SGHDN and CDR2 FVKESK. V was pared by 4 bases and J by 0 bases, with 17 bases between. CDR3 sequence reads: CASSPLLGGASTDTQYF. The CDR3 DNA reads TGTGCCAGCAGCCCTCTGTTGGGGGGAGCTAGCACAGATACGCAGTATTTT.

The chain employs TRBV14 and TRBJ1-1, with D hard to call. The germline V gene encodes CDR1 SGHDN and CDR2 FVKESK. Trimming left V 0 bases short and J 7 bases short, with 9 bases between. The CDR3 is 13 residues long. This CDR3 reads CASSQDEYSEAFF. The CDR3 DNA reads TGTGCCAGCAGCCAAGACGAGTACAGTGAAGCTTTCTTT. Looking up the rest from reference TRBV14 and TRBJ1-1 gives the full variable domain: EAGVTQFPSHSVIEKGQTVTLRCDPISGHDNLYWYRRVMGKEIKFLLHFVKESKQDESGMPNNRFLAERTGGTYSTLKVQPAELEDSGVYFCASSQDEYSEAFFGQGTRLTVV.

V is TRBV23-1 and J is TRBJ1-2, with TRBD1 as a possible D gene (6 bases). TRBV23-1 is known as an ORF, though its function is uncertain. The length of the CDR3 is 14 residues. V gave up 4 bases and J gave up 2 bases, with 11 bases separating them. CDR3 nucleotide sequence: TGCGCCAGCAGTCTGCGGGGGCGCAACTATGGCTACACCTTC. Translated: CASSLRGRNYGYTF.

The V and J genes are TRBV7-6 and TRBJ2-3; D perhaps matches TRBD1 (6 bases). V was cut by 4 bases and J by 1 base, with 15 bases left in between. Germline values: CDR1 SGHVS, CDR2 FNYEAQ. The CDR3 length is 16 residues. In nucleotides, the CDR3 is TGTGCCAGCAGCTCACTACAGGGAAAGGGCACAGATACGCAGTATTTT. This gives the protein CASSSLQGKGTDTQYF.

The chain employs TRBV6-5 and TRBJ1-5; perhaps TRBD1 as D (5 bases). The CDR3 totals 13 residues. With 7 bases removed from V and 7 bases from J, the gap between germline ends came to 14 bases. From germline, CDR1 is MNHEY and CDR2 SVGAGI. CDR3 protein: CASTGGGAQPQHF. For the CDR3, the DNA is TGTGCCAGCACCGGTGGAGGGGCACAGCCCCAGCATTTT.

The chain is built from TRBV5-1 and TRBJ1-5; a weak D match, TRBD1 (6 bases). Germline V CDR1 and CDR2: SGHRS, YFSETQ. The CDR3 has 15 residues. V gave up 4 bases and J gave up 5 bases, with 16 bases separating them. CDR3 sequence reads: CASSTEGQPHQPQHF. CDR3 sequence (DNA): TGCGCCAGCAGCACCGAAGGACAGCCTCATCAGCCCCAGCATTTT. Looking up the rest from reference TRBV5-1 and TRBJ1-5 gives the full variable domain: KAGVTQTPRYLIKTRGQQVTLSCSPISGHRSVSWYQQTPGQGLQFLFEYFSETQRNKGNFPGRFSGRQFSNSRSEMNVSTLELGDSALYLCASSTEGQPHQPQHFGDGTRLSIL.

The chain links TRBV18 to TRBJ1-5; D ambiguous. Trimming took 1 base from V and 3 from J, leaving 19 bases between them. Germline V gives CDR1 KGHSH, CDR2 LQKENI. The CDR3 extends over 18 amino acids. The CDR3 reads CASSPRVGRQFDNQPQHF. CDR3 nucleotides: TGTGCCAGCTCACCACGGGTCGGCAGGCAGTTTGACAATCAGCCCCAGCATTTT. The variable domain in full, with the rest retrieved from reference TRBV18 and TRBJ1-5, is NAGVMQNPRHLVRRRGQEARLRCSPMKGHSHVYWYRQLPEEGLKFMVYLQKENIIDESGMPKERFSAEFPKEGPSILRIQQVVRGDSAAYFCASSPRVGRQFDNQPQHFGDGTRLSIL.

Only one count was recorded for this clone. The CDR3 nucleotides read TGTGCCAGCTCACCAGGGACAGGGCCCCAGGGGCCCCAGCATTTT. It codes for CASSPGTGPQGPQHF. V is TRBV18 and J is TRBJ1-5, with TRBD1 identical over 9 bases. Trimming cost V 2 bases and J 9 bases; bases outside gene matches: 8. CDR1 KGHSH and CDR2 LQKENI come from the germline V gene. The CDR3 consists of 15 residues.

V is TRBV6-6 and J is TRBJ2-2; TRBD1 aligns across 10 bases. The CDR3 contains 14 residues. The germline V gene encodes CDR1 MNHNY and CDR2 SVGAGI (reference sequence). Germline trimming cut 5 bases from V and 5 bases from J; bases unmatched to any gene: 2. The CDR3: CASSRTGGTGELFF. The DNA of the CDR3 is TGTGCCAGCAGTAGGACAGGGGGGACCGGGGAGCTGTTTTTT.

The V gene is TRBV2, the J gene TRBJ1-6, with a possible D match to TRBD1 (6 bases). The CDR3 runs to 16 residues. The V gene lost 7 bases and the J gene lost 1 base, with 14 bases spanning the gap. Germline loops: CDR1 SNHLY, CDR2 FYNNEI. Here the CDR3 reads CASMPGGASYNSPLHF. CDR3 bases: TGTGCCAGCATGCCGGGGGGCGCTTCCTATAATTCACCCCTCCACTTT.

The genes are TRBV5-5 and TRBJ1-5; no clear D. V shed 4 bases and J shed 6 bases, with 11 bases lying between them. Looked up from germline, CDR1 is SGHKS and CDR2 is YYEKEE (reference sequence). CDR3 length equals 13 residues. The CDR3 here is CASSPDLVQPQHF. The CDR3 DNA reads as TGTGCCAGCAGCCCGGATCTAGTTCAGCCCCAGCATTTT. Variable domain in full (rest from reference TRBV5-5 and TRBJ1-5): DAGVTQSPTHLIKTRGQQVTLRCSPISGHKSVSWYQQVLGQGPQFIFQYYEKEERGRGNFPDRFSARQFPNYSSELNVNALLLGDSALYLCASSPDLVQPQHFGDGTRLSIL.

This sequence joins TRBV10-1 and TRBJ1-1; tentative D call: TRBD1 (6 bases). Trimming left V 3 bases short and J 7 bases short, with 15 bases between. CDR1 and CDR2 (germline): WNHNN, SYGVQD (reference sequence). The CDR3 runs to 14 residues. CDR3 nucleotide sequence: TGCGCCAGCAGTGAATCAGGGGTGAGAGGTGAAGCTTTCTTT. Protein sequence: CASSESGVRGEAFF.

The genes are TRBV24-1 and TRBJ2-2; 13 bases line up with TRBD2. CDR3 length: 17 amino acids. The V segment lost 4 bases and the J segment 6 bases; nucleotides outside the gene matches: 7. Germline loops: CDR1 KGHDR, CDR2 SFDVKD. The CDR3 sequence: CATSDRGLAGVSGELFF. The CDR3 bases are TGTGCCACCAGTGACCGTGGACTAGCGGGGGTTTCCGGGGAGCTGTTTTTT.

This clone occurred once. The rearrangement joins TRBV18 to TRBJ2-3; 9 bases align to TRBD1. V shed 5 bases, J shed 2 bases, and the junction held 14 bases outside the gene matches. The CDR3 totals 18 residues. Germline values: CDR1 KGHSH, CDR2 LQKENI. CDR3 sequence (DNA): TGTGCCAGCTCAGCAATACAGGGGGCCAAAATAAACACAGATACGCAGTATTTT. Translated, it gives CASSAIQGAKINTDTQYF.

CDR3: CASSQDGAAYTIYF. For the CDR3, the DNA is TGTGCCAGCAGCCAAGATGGGGCGGCCTACACCATATATTTT. The rearrangement uses TRBV14 and TRBJ1-3, with D perhaps matching TRBD1 (5 bases). CDR3 length: 14 residues. The V gene lost 0 bases and the J gene lost 8 bases, with 11 bases spanning the gap. From germline, CDR1 is SGHDN and CDR2 FVKESK.

J is TRBJ2-7 and V is TRBV5-1; TRBD1 is a possible D gene (6 bases). CDR1 SGHRS and CDR2 YFSETQ come from the germline V gene. The V and J ends lost 4 bases and 3 bases respectively, with 11 bases between them. This CDR3 region has 13 residues. The DNA of the CDR3 is TGCGCCAGCAGCCCCTTACAGGGCTACGAGCAGTACTTC. Protein: CASSPLQGYEQYF.

The chain carries TRBV5-6 and TRBJ2-5; the D gene is possibly TRBD1 (6 bases). CDR1 and CDR2 (germline): SGHDT, YYEEEE. This CDR3 spans 14 amino acids. V was cut by 2 bases and J by 5 bases, with 13 bases left in between. CDR3 in DNA: TGTGCCAGCAGCTTCCCGGGACATCTGGAGACCCAGTACTTC. Translated: CASSFPGHLETQYF.